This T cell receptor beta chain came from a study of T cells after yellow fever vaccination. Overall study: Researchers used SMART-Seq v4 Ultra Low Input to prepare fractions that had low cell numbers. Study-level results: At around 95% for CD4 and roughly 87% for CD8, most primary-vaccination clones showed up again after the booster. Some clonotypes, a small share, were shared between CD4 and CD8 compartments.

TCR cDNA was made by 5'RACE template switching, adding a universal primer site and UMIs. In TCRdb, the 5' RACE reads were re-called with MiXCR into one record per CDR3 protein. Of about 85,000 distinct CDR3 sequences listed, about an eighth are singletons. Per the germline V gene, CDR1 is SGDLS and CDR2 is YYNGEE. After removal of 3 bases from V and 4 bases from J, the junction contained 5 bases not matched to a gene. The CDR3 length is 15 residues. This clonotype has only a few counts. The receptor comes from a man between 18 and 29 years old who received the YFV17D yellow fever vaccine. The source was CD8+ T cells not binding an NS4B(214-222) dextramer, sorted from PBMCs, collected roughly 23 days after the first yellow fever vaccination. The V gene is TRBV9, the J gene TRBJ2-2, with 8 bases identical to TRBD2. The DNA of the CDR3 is TGTGCCAGCAGCGCTTTCGGGGGGGGCACCGGGGAGCTGTTTTTT. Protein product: CASSAFGGGTGELFF.